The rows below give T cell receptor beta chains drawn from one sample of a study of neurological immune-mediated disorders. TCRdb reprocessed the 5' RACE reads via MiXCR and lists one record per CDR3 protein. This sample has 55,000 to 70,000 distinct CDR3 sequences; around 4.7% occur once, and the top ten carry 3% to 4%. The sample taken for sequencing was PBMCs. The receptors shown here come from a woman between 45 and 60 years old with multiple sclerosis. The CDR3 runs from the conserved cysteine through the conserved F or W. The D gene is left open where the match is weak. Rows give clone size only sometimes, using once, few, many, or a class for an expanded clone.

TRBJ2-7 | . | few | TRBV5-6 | CASSGSYEQYF | TGTGCCAGCAGCGGCTCCTATGAGCAGTACTTC
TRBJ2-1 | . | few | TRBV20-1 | CSARDVLGRVRREQFF | TGCAGTGCTAGAGATGTCTTGGGCAGGGTGAGGAGGGAGCAGTTCTTC
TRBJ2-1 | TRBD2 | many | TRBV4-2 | CASSQELAGGLGSYNEQFF | TGTGCCAGCAGCCAAGAACTAGCGGGGGGGCTCGGTTCCTACAATGAGCAGTTCTTC
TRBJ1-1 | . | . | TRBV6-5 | CASSFSLKEGNTEAFF | TGTGCCAGCAGTTTTTCCCTAAAAGAGGGGAACACTGAAGCTTTCTTT
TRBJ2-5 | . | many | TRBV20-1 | CSARGHGQGMRETQYF | TGCAGTGCTAGAGGTCACGGCCAGGGGATGCGAGAGACCCAGTACTTC
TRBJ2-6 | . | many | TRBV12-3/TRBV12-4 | CASSFPAGANVLTF | TGTGCCAGCAGTTTCCCTGCTGGGGCCAACGTCCTGACTTTC
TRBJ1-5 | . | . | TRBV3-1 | CASSQDRSTNQPQNF | TGTGCCAGCAGCCAAGATCGATCGACTAATCAGCCCCAGAATTTT
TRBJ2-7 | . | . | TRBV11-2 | CASSLPSRGVYEQYF | TGTGCCAGCAGCTTACCTTCACGGGGAGTGTACGAGCAGTACTTC
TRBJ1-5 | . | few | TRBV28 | CASRLGGVGNQPQNF | TGTGCCAGCAGGCTAGGGGGTGTTGGCAATCAGCCCCAGAATTTT
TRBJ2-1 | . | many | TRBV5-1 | CASTGESSYNEQFF | TGCGCCAGCACTGGCGAGAGCTCCTACAATGAGCAGTTCTTC
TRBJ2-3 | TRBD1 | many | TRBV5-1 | CASSLGQGSDTQYF | TGCGCCAGCAGCCTAGGACAGGGTTCAGATACGCAGTATTTT
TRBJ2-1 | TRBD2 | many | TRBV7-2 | CASSLALGLAHYNEQFF | TGTGCCAGCAGCTTAGCGCTGGGACTAGCGCATTACAATGAGCAGTTCTTC
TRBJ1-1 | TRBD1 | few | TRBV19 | CASSPDRGNTEAFF | TGTGCCAGTAGTCCGGACAGGGGAAACACTGAAGCTTTCTTT
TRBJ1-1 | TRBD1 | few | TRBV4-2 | CASSQEGTGNTEAFF | TGTGCCAGCAGCCAAGAAGGGACAGGGAACACTGAAGCTTTCTTT
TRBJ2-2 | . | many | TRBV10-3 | CATGAESTGELFF | TGTGCCACCGGCGCCGAAAGCACCGGGGAGCTGTTTTTT
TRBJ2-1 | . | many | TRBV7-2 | CASSSTGRYEQFF | TGTGCCAGCAGTTCGACAGGGAGGTATGAGCAGTTCTTC
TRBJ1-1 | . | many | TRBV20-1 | CSARDWGGLGWGHRGEAFF | TGCAGTGCTAGAGACTGGGGGGGCCTGGGGTGGGGACACCGGGGTGAAGCTTTCTTT